What follows are 2 T cell receptor beta chains derived from one specimen sequenced in a study of blood T cell repertoires in COVID-19. TCRdb keeps only in-frame clones here, not all; method: immunoSEQ multiplex PCR. The profile covers some 200,000 clones, with roughly nine tenths appearing a single time and around 12% taken by the ten largest. Specimen: peripheral blood. Receptors were obtained from a young woman who had recovered from COVID-19.

J is TRBJ1-5 and V is TRBV7-9; 9 bases are a match to TRBD1. The length of the CDR3 is 16 residues. Unmatched junction bases numbered 6, after V lost 0 bases and J lost 6 bases. Germline CDR1 SEHNR, CDR2 FQNEAQ (reference sequence). The CDR3 DNA reads as TGTGCCAGCAGCTTAGCCGGGACAGGGACTTCTCAGCCCCAGCATTTT. Its protein is CASSLAGTGTSQPQHF.

The chain joins TRBV7-6 to TRBJ2-5; D not resolved. Germline CDR1 is SGHVS and CDR2 is FNYEAQ. The CDR3 is made up of 13 amino acids. V lost 5 bases and J 8 bases, leaving 15 bases between the germline ends. CDR3 region: CASSPWVSQTQYF. As DNA, the CDR3 is TGTGCCAGCAGCCCTTGGGTTAGCCAAACCCAGTACTTC.